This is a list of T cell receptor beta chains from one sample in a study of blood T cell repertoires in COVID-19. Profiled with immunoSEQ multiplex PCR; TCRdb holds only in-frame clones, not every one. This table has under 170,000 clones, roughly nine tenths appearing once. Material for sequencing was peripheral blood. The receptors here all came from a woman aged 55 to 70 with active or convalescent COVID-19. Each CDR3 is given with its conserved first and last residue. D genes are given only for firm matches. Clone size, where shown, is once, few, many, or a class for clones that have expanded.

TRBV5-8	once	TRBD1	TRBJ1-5	TGTGCCAGCATCGACAGGGGCCAGCCCCAGCATTTT	CASIDRGQPQHF
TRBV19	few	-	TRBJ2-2	TGTGCCAGTAGTATTACAGTAAACACCGGGGAGCTGTTTTTT	CASSITVNTGELFF
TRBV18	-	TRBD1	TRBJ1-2	TGTGCCAGCTCACCACCGTCCCAGGGGGCTCATAGGGGCTACACCTTC	CASSPPSQGAHRGYTF
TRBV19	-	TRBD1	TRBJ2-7	TGTGCCAGTAGTGCAGGGGGCGAGCAGTACTTC	CASSAGGEQYF
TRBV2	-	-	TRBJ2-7	TGTGCCAGCGCTGGGGGGACCTCCTACGAGCAGTACTTC	CASAGGTSYEQYF
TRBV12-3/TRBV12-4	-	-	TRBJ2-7	TGTGCCAGCAGTCGAGGACAGTTCGAGCAGTACTTC	CASSRGQFEQYF
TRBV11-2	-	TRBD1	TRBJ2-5	TGTGCCAGCAGTCAGGGGGGACAGGGGTCGGAGACCCAGTACTTC	CASSQGGQGSETQYF
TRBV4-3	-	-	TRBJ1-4	TGCGCCAGCAGCCAAGATGCACAGGGCAAAGAAAAACTGTTTTTT	CASSQDAQGKEKLFF
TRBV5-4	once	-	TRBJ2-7	TGTGCCAGCAGCGGAGGACTAAACTACGAGCAGTACTTC	CASSGGLNYEQYF
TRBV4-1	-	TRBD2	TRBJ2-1	TGCGCCAGCAGCCAAGGTGCTAGCGGGGGGATCAATGAGCAGTTCTTC	CASSQGASGGINEQFF
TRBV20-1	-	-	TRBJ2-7	TGCAGTGCTAGTAGCATCCCCCCGGCCTACGAGCAGTACTTC	CSASSIPPAYEQYF
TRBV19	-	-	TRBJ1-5	TGTGCCAGTAGTACCCCTCCTGAGCCCCAGCATTTT	CASSTPPEPQHF
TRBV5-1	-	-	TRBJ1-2	TGCGCCAGCAGCTTCACAGGAAACTATGGCTACACCTTC	CASSFTGNYGYTF
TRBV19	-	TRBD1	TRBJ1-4	TGTGCCAGTAGGACAGGGAGTGCAACTAATGAAAAACTGTTTTTT	CASRTGSATNEKLFF
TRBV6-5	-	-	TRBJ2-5	TGTGCCAGCAGTTACTCGAGACGCATTCCGGGGGAGACCCAGTACTTC	CASSYSRRIPGETQYF
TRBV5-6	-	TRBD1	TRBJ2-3	TGTGCCAGCAGCCCCTCCGACAGGGGAGGATTGAGTACAGATACGCAGTATTTT	CASSPSDRGGLSTDTQYF
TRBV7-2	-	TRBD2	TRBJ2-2	TGTGCCAGCAGCTTATTTGCGGGGGGGCCCTTGAACACCGGGGAGCTGTTTTTT	CASSLFAGGPLNTGELFF
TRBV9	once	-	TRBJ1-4	TGTGCCAGCAGCGCCACAAATGAAAAACTGTTTTTT	CASSATNEKLFF
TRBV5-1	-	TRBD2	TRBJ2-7	TGCGCCAGCAGCTTGCCTCTGACCCCGGGACTAGCGGCCAACTACGAGCAGTACTTC	CASSLPLTPGLAANYEQYF
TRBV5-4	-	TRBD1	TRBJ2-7	TGTGCCAGCAGCCCCACAGGGGATTACGAGCAGTACTTC	CASSPTGDYEQYF
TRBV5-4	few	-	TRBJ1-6	TGTGCCAGCAGCCCAAATGGACAGTGGGCGGATTCACCCCTCCACTTT	CASSPNGQWADSPLHF
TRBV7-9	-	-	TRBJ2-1	TGTGCCAGCAGCTTAGGGACAGCATCCAATGAGCAGTTCTTC	CASSLGTASNEQFF
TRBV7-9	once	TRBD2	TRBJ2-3	TGTGCCAGCAGCTTGACTAGCGGACACACAGATACGCAGTATTTT	CASSLTSGHTDTQYF
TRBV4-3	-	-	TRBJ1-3	TGCGCCAGCAGCCAAGCGGACACCATATATTTT	CASSQADTIYF